This T cell receptor beta chain was captured in a study of response to subunit inactivated influenza vaccine. TCRdb re-analysed the RT-PCR reads in MiXCR, keeping a single row per CDR3 protein. The data hold about 500,000 distinct CDR3 sequences, with approximately 17% observed a single time. V dropped 5 bases and J dropped 1 base, with 8 bases sitting between them. This CDR3 contains 13 residues. The germline V gene encodes CDR1 SGHRS and CDR2 YFSETQ. With regard to this clonotype: Its target is unknown.

Findings of the study overall: With each seasonal influenza vaccination, the authors suggested, few new T cells are recruited.

This TCR came from a man aged 50-75 years who received an inactivated influenza vaccine. The chain employs TRBV5-1 and TRBJ2-3; D is perhaps TRBD2 (6 bases). The sequencing used CD4+ T cells sorted from PBMCs, collected approximately 25 months after vaccination. Here the CDR3 reads CASRGEGTDTQYF. In DNA form, the CDR3 reads TGCGCCAGCAGAGGGGAGGGCACAGATACGCAGTATTTT. The variable domain in full, with the rest retrieved from reference TRBV5-1 and TRBJ2-3, is KAGVTQTPRYLIKTRGQQVTLSCSPISGHRSVSWYQQTPGQGLQFLFEYFSETQRNKGNFPGRFSGRQFSNSRSEMNVSTLELGDSALYLCASRGEGTDTQYFGPGTRLTVL.